This T cell receptor beta chain was sequenced during a study of neurological immune-mediated disorders. Germline values: CDR1 SGHTA, CDR2 FQGTGA. The V end lost 0 bases, the J end lost 6 bases, and 20 bases lay between the germline ends. The CDR3 loop spans 17 amino acids. MiXCR, applied by TCRdb to the 5' RACE reads, yields one record per CDR3 protein. Here the sample spans under 90,000 distinct CDR3 sequences, over 9% being singletons. The sample holds many counts of this clonotype. The material sequenced was PBMCs. The receptor was isolated from a man in his forties in good health. This chain joins TRBV7-3 and TRBJ1-1; D is unresolved. Here the CDR3 reads CASSLTSSAAPYSEAFF. CDR3 DNA: TGTGCCAGCAGCTTAACGTCGAGTGCGGCCCCGTATTCTGAAGCTTTCTTT.